The rows below give T cell receptor beta chains drawn from one sample of a study of sequential checkpoint blockade in melanoma. Assay: immunoSEQ multiplex PCR; the TCRdb copy retains only in-frame clones and omits some. Counted here are around 30,000 clones, 82% occurring once; the ten biggest clones make up roughly 18%. The source was CD8+ T cells sorted from blood (inferred from file names), collected from a patient given nivolumab and ipilimumab in sequence. These TCRs come from a human donor with melanoma. Both conserved end residues are part of each CDR3. D genes are given only for firm matches. Expanded clones get a size class; other rows say once, few or many, or leave the size out.

TGTGCCAGCAGCCCTCCGGGACAGGGGGTGAATGAGCAGTTCTTC CASSPPGQGVNEQFF TRBV7-2 TRBD1 TRBJ2-1 . 15
TGTGCCACCAGCTTAACAGGGGGCTCCGGCGAGCAGTACTTC CATSLTGGSGEQYF TRBV15 TRBD1 TRBJ2-7 . 14
TGCGCCAGCGAGGACAGGCCCTACGAGCAGTACTTC CASEDRPYEQYF TRBV10-2 TRBD1 TRBJ2-7 . 12
TGTGCCAGTAGTTGGGTCGTGCAGGTAAGGAACACTGAAGCTTTCTTT CASSWVVQVRNTEAFF TRBV19 . TRBJ1-1 . 16
TGTGCCAGTTGCATTGGGACAGGGGTTTTCCAGCCCCAGCATTTT CASCIGTGVFQPQHF TRBV19 TRBD1 TRBJ1-5 once 15
TGTGCCAGTAGTGCAGAACCTAGCACAGATACGCAGTATTTT CASSAEPSTDTQYF TRBV19 . TRBJ2-3 . 14
TGTGCCAGCAGTGCCCTCGGGACAGGGGCTGGCTACACCTTC CASSALGTGAGYTF TRBV6-4 TRBD1 TRBJ1-2 . 14
TGTGCCAGCAGCCCCCCGGGGGGTTGGCAGTACTTC CASSPPGGWQYF TRBV16 TRBD2 TRBJ2-7 . 12
TGTGCCAGCAGCCAAAGGACGGGGGGGGGCACTGAAGCTTTCTTT CASSQRTGGGTEAFF TRBV7-2 . TRBJ1-1 . 15
TGTGCCAGCATACAGGCCCTGACATATGGCTACACCTTC CASIQALTYGYTF TRBV2 . TRBJ1-2 . 13
TGTGCCAGCAGCCGATACAAGAACACCGGGGAGCTGTTTTTT CASSRYKNTGELFF TRBV7-2 . TRBJ2-2 . 14
TGTGCCAGCAGTGAGAAGACAGACTCCTACGAGCAGTACTTC CASSEKTDSYEQYF TRBV2 . TRBJ2-7 . 14
TGCGCCAGCAGCAACGGCCGGGACAGGGATTCTGGGGCCAACGTCCTGACTTTC CASSNGRDRDSGANVLTF TRBV5-1 TRBD1 TRBJ2-6 . 18
TGTGCCAGTAGTTGGACTAGCGGGCATTCGGATACGCAGTATTTT CASSWTSGHSDTQYF TRBV19 TRBD2 TRBJ2-3 . 15
TGTGCCAGCAGCCAATCGGGGCAGGGGGTAGCCGAGCAGTACTTC CASSQSGQGVAEQYF TRBV16 TRBD1 TRBJ2-7 . 15
TGTGCCTGGCAACAGGGGGCTGCCACTGAAGCTTTCTTT CAWQQGAATEAFF TRBV30 TRBD1 TRBJ1-1 . 13
TGTGCCAGCAGCGGGCGGACAGGGGGCCCAGATACGCAGTATTTT CASSGRTGGPDTQYF TRBV5-4 TRBD1 TRBJ2-3 . 15
TGTGCCAGCAGCGTAGGGGTTAGCGGATCGAACACTGAAGCTTTCTTT CASSVGVSGSNTEAFF TRBV9 . TRBJ1-1 . 16
TGTGCCAGCAGCTGGGGAGGTAGGAATCTCTACGAGCAGTACTTC CASSWGGRNLYEQYF TRBV7-9 . TRBJ2-7 . 15
TGCGCCAGCAGCTTTCGACAGGACTCCTACAATGAGCAGTTCTTC CASSFRQDSYNEQFF TRBV5-1 . TRBJ2-1 . 15
TGCGCCAGCAGTGAATTAGGGGAGGAAGGCTATGGCTACACCTTC CASSELGEEGYGYTF TRBV10-2 . TRBJ1-2 . 15
TGCAGCGTTGAAGCCCCAAGGGAGATTGGCTCCTACGAGCAGTACTTC CSVEAPREIGSYEQYF TRBV29-1 . TRBJ2-7 . 16
TGTGCCAGCACTGAGGGGGGTGCACGGGGAAACACCATATATTTT CASTEGGARGNTIYF TRBV2 . TRBJ1-3 . 15
TGTGCCAGCAGTGAAGTGACGACGGGATTCCAAGCTTTCTTT CASSEVTTGFQAFF TRBV6-1 . TRBJ1-1 . 14
TGCGCCAGCAGCCAAGGTGAGGGAGAGTACGAAAAACTGTTTTTT CASSQGEGEYEKLFF TRBV4-1 . TRBJ1-4 . 15
TGTGCCAGCAGTCCGCGGTGGACTAGCGGGAGGCAGACAGATACGCAGTATTTT CASSPRWTSGRQTDTQYF TRBV27 TRBD2 TRBJ2-3 . 18
TGTGCCAGCAGTGGGGGCACCCTTGGGGAAAAACTGTTTTTT CASSGGTLGEKLFF TRBV25-1 . TRBJ1-4 . 14
TGCGCCAGCAGCCCTTCGACTAGCGGGAGAGTTCACGAGCAGTACTTC CASSPSTSGRVHEQYF TRBV10-1 TRBD2 TRBJ2-7 . 16
TGCGCCAGCAGCCCAGAAATCGGGGTTAACTATGGCTACACCTTC CASSPEIGVNYGYTF TRBV4-1 . TRBJ1-2 once 15
TGTGCCAGCAGTTTACCCGGGAGCTCCTACGAGCAGTACTTC CASSLPGSSYEQYF TRBV27 . TRBJ2-7 . 14
TGTGCCAGTAGTATTTTCGAAGGGGGACAGGCCACTGAAGCTTTCTTT CASSIFEGGQATEAFF TRBV19 TRBD1 TRBJ1-1 . 16
TGTGCCAGCAGTTTAAGGCGGAGTAATGAAAAACTGTTTTTT CASSLRRSNEKLFF TRBV28 . TRBJ1-4 . 14
TGTGCCAGCAGCCTCGGGACAGCTGACGAGCAGTACTTC CASSLGTADEQYF TRBV5-4 TRBD1 TRBJ2-7 . 13
TGTGCCAGCGAACCTTTTTTGGGGGCCAATGAAAAACTGTTTTTT CASEPFLGANEKLFF TRBV28 . TRBJ1-4 few 15
TGTGCCAGCAGCTCACAGGGGGCGCGGACTGAAGCTTTCTTT CASSSQGARTEAFF TRBV13 TRBD1 TRBJ1-1 . 14
TGTGCCAGCAGTGGGGGACTCCCCAGGCAGTACTTC CASSGGLPRQYF TRBV27 . TRBJ2-7 . 12
TGTGCCAGCAGCTCCCAGGGGGCCGGCGAGCAGTACTTC CASSSQGAGEQYF TRBV7-9 TRBD1 TRBJ2-7 . 13
TGCGCCAGCAGCCAAGGGGGCCATTCACCCCTCCACTTT CASSQGGHSPLHF TRBV4-3 . TRBJ1-6 . 13
TGTGCCAGCAGTGATCTCATCGACAGGGCCGGCTACACCTTC CASSDLIDRAGYTF TRBV2 TRBD1 TRBJ1-2 . 14
TGTGCCAGCAGACAGGATTCCGGCGAGCAGTACTTC CASRQDSGEQYF TRBV27 . TRBJ2-7 few 12
TGTGCCAGCAGTTTAGGGGCACCAGAGACCCAGTACTTC CASSLGAPETQYF TRBV28 . TRBJ2-5 . 13
TGTGCCAGCAGGCCGGGGGGCAGAAATCAGCCCCAGCATTTT CASRPGGRNQPQHF TRBV2 . TRBJ1-5 . 14
TGTGCCAGCAGCGGGGACAGGTACTACGAGCAGTACTTC CASSGDRYYEQYF TRBV7-6 TRBD1 TRBJ2-7 few 13
TGTGCCAGCCGGTATAACGTCGGGGAGCTGTTTTTT CASRYNVGELFF TRBV28 . TRBJ2-2 . 12
TGTGCCAGCCTACAGGGCCCGAACACCGGGGAGCTGTTTTTT CASLQGPNTGELFF TRBV6-6 . TRBJ2-2 once 14
TGTGCCAGCAGCTTAGGGGCAGGCCATACCTACGAGCAGTACTTC CASSLGAGHTYEQYF TRBV11-2 . TRBJ2-7 . 15
TGTGCCAGCACCCAGGACAGGGGATACCACAATGAGCAGTTCTTC CASTQDRGYHNEQFF TRBV6-6 TRBD1 TRBJ2-1 . 15
TGTGCCAGCAGTGGGTACAGGGAGTCAGAAACAACCATATATTTT CASSGYRESETTIYF TRBV6-5 . TRBJ1-3 . 15
TGTGCCAGCAGTGCCGGGGTTGACTCCTACGAGCAGTACTTC CASSAGVDSYEQYF TRBV2 . TRBJ2-7 medium-sized 14
TGTGCCAGCAGCTTGGTGGGGGGGCGGCTCTCTGGGGCCAACGTCCTGACTTTC CASSLVGGRLSGANVLTF TRBV5-5 . TRBJ2-6 . 18
TGTGCCATCAGTGAGAACCCGGGACAGGGGTCTGGCTACACCTTC CAISENPGQGSGYTF TRBV10-3 TRBD1 TRBJ1-2 once 15
TGTGCCAGCAGCCCCGCGGGTAATGAAAAACTGTTTTTT CASSPAGNEKLFF TRBV7-9 . TRBJ1-4 . 13